This TCR beta chain was identified in a study of blood T cell repertoires in COVID-19 (dated by TCRdb to 2018 to 2020). Turning to the overall study: Collaborator samples came from the United States, Italy and Spain and covered acute and convalescent phases of COVID-19. The prospective study material was composed of cDNA or gDNA derived from T cells, B-cell-depleted T cells, or PBMCs. The dataset comprised deeply sampled blood TCRbeta repertoires from subjects exposed to, actively infected with, or recovered from COVID-19. The repertoires were released in a freely available public database meant as a resource for research on the immune response to SARS-CoV-2. The samples were drawn from the first 160 participants of the ongoing ImmuneRACE study and from 1,254 subjects provided by 6 global collaborators. Sample metadata almost always included a de-identified subject ID, COVID-19 status, age in years and sex. Where available, HLA class I and class II types were obtained from metadata supplied by the sample provider rather than from assay-based typing.

Paper-wide results and their limitations: How much clinical and demographic metadata was included differed by source and by participant, and the metadata was provided uncurated.

The germline V gene specifies LGHNA as CDR1 and YSLEER as CDR2. Taken from cysteine to phenylalanine, the CDR3 has 15 residues. CDR3 DNA only is kept here, 45 bases in frame from base 1. V is pared back by 1 base and J by 4 bases, with 14 bases lying between the germline termini. TCRbeta CDR3 regions were amplified from genomic DNA by means of the immunoSEQ Assay, a bias-controlled multiplex PCR. The paper's data handling went like this. The number of nucleated cells in each sample was estimated from the amplification of reference gene primers within the assay. To quantify the absolute abundance of each unique TCRbeta CDR3 rearrangement, sequence reads were collapsed and filtered. For each sample, productive Simpson clonality was calculated by taking the square root of Simpson's diversity index across productive rearrangements. TCRdb re-hosts the immuneACCESS table, in-frame sequences only. Its copies lack some clones; in the studies checked, an unresolved V gene accounts for under half of them, and the cause for the rest is not known. The D gene and trimming were derived from the DNA, and the V and J assignments and clone size from that table. The sample contains about 250,000 clones, about 86% of them found a single time. The ten biggest clones cover roughly 3.1% of the sample.

With regard to this clone: Its antigen is unknown. It has no much larger one-base neighbor in the sample; base qualities were not kept.

Participants in the prospective study were enrolled through a virtual design, were aged roughly 18 to 100 years, and lived in about 25 United States geographic areas. Cohort assignment in the prospective study relied on participant-reported clinical history from a screening survey and a study questionnaire. Recovered participants in ImmuneRACE Cohort 3 were defined by two consecutive negative NP/OP PCR tests, clearance by a healthcare professional, or resolution of symptoms. Each participant in the prospective study had whole blood, serum and a nasopharyngeal or oropharyngeal swab collected by mobile phlebotomists. Participants in the prospective study had the option to provide additional blood draws and questionnaires over a roughly 2-month period. Before DNA extraction, prospective study blood samples were shipped either frozen or at room temperature.

The receptor comes from a man aged 50 to 59 who had recovered from COVID-19. In this chain, TRBV4-3 is recombined with TRBJ2-7; a weak D assignment points to TRBD1 (6 bases agree). What was sequenced was PBMCs or T cells enriched from blood (not recorded which). This receptor has the CDR3 CASSQATGKAYEQYF. Here is the DNA: TGCGCCAGCAGCCAAGCAACAGGGAAGGCTTACGAGCAGTACTTC.